This TCR beta chain was identified during a study of T cell repertoires in aging, cancer and after chemotherapy. A mixed TRB-A/B primer pool amplified rearranged TRB by multiplex touch-down PCR. TCRdb used MiXCR to reprocess the multiplex PCR reads, holding one entry per CDR3 protein. The data show about 2,500 distinct CDR3 sequences, with about 31% seen just once and 28% held by the top ten. The CDR3 is 16 residues long. Per germline, CDR1 DFQATT and CDR2 SNEGSKA (reference sequence). The V end was cut by 0 bases, the J end by 2 bases, with 16 bases between. Findings of the study overall: Immunological memory after chemotherapy cannot be judged from the repertoire data.

Peripheral blood genomic DNA, not sorted cells or RNA, was the template. In this sample, this clonotype turned up a few times. Its target is not known. Sequenced material: blood. This chain connects TRBV20-1 to TRBJ2-5; TRBD2 might be the D (7 bases). This clonotype originated in a human donor with a solid tumor. This CDR3 is CSARDGRGIRQETQYF. CDR3 bases: TGCAGTGCTAGAGATGGGAGGGGGATTAGGCAAGAGACCCAGTACTTC.